This T cell receptor beta chain was identified during a study of blood T cell repertoires in COVID-19 (dated by TCRdb to between 2020 and 2021). Concerning the study at large: Samples from collaborators originated in the United States, Italy and Spain and spanned both the acute and convalescent phases of COVID-19. The material from the prospective study consisted of cDNA or gDNA derived from T cells, B-cell-depleted T cells, or PBMCs. Subjects who had been exposed to COVID-19, were actively infected with it, or had recovered from it provided the deeply sampled blood TCRbeta repertoires that made up the dataset. The repertoires were released in a freely available public database meant as a resource for research on the immune response to SARS-CoV-2. Samples came from the ongoing ImmuneRACE study (first 160 participants) plus 1,254 subjects from 6 global collaborators. Sample metadata almost always included a de-identified subject ID, COVID-19 status, age in years and sex. Where available, HLA class I and class II types were taken from metadata supplied by the sample provider and were not determined by assay-based typing. Overall study outcomes, separate from this receptor: How much clinical and demographic metadata was included differed by source and by participant, and the metadata was provided uncurated.

The immunoSEQ Assay, a bias-controlled multiplex PCR, was used to amplify TCRbeta CDR3 regions from genomic DNA. The paper's processing steps were these. The number of nucleated cells in each sample was estimated from the amplification of reference gene primers within the assay. To quantify the absolute abundance of each unique TCRbeta CDR3 rearrangement, sequence reads were collapsed and filtered. For each sample, productive Simpson clonality was calculated as the square root of Simpson's diversity index across productive rearrangements. TCRdb carries this immuneACCESS record with in-frame sequences only. Its versions omit some clonotypes, under half of them owing to an unresolved V gene in the studies checked, with the rest unexplained. Clone size and the V and J calls come from that table; the DNA yielded D and trimming. This sample has 200,000 to 250,000 clones in its table, and about 88% of those were observed once. About 3% of the sample lies in the top ten.

Notes on this clone: It has no known antigen specificity. Per-base quality was not reported, and no clone a single base away is much larger than it.

Another Seattle source contributed samples from volunteer blood donors who had recovered from COVID-19. Collaborating institutions collected whole blood in K2EDTA tubes following their own protocols. For TCRbeta analysis, collaborators shipped samples in one of three forms: frozen whole blood, isolated PBMCs, or DNA extracted from either of those sample types. CDR1 and CDR2 are read off the germline V gene as SGHRS and YFSETQ. V loses 4 bases of germline sequence and J loses 6 bases, and the interval between the two ends is 16 bases. From the cysteine up to the phenylalanine, the CDR3 has a length of 14 residues. The entry retains the CDR3 DNA only, 42 bases that are in frame from base 1.

The TCR originated in a man between 50 and 59 years old who had recovered from COVID-19. Sequenced input: peripheral blood. The chain is made from TRBV5-1 and TRBJ1-2; the D gene is perhaps TRBD1, from 6 matching bases. The CDR3 here reads CASSASRGADGYTF. The sequenced DNA is TGCGCCAGCAGCGCCTCCAGGGGAGCGGATGGCTACACCTTC. Joined to the reference TRBV5-1 and TRBJ1-2 proteins, this CDR3 gives the full variable domain: KAGVTQTPRYLIKTRGQQVTLSCSPISGHRSVSWYQQTPGQGLQFLFEYFSETQRNKGNFPGRFSGRQFSNSRSEMNVSTLELGDSALYLCASSASRGADGYTFGSGTRLTVV.